This T cell receptor beta chain was documented in a study of cytomegalovirus exposure and HLA in healthy donors. The CDR3 spans 15 residues. The germline V gene has CDR1 MNHNS and CDR2 SASEGT. Trimming cost V 1 base and J 3 bases, with 9 bases left between them. PCR used 60 Vbeta primers and 13 Jbeta primers. The assay was immunoSEQ multiplex PCR, and TCRdb's table has in-frame clones only and misses some. The sample records roughly 67,000 clones, roughly 78% being singletons. Sequenced input: PBMCs. The origin of this receptor is a man aged 40-49 years in good health and CMV-seronegative. The gene calls are TRBV6-1 and TRBJ2-2; the D gene is possibly TRBD1 (6 bases). The CDR3 region has the DNA TGTGCCAGCAGTGAAGGGACAGCGGACACCGGGGAGCTGTTTTTT. Protein: CASSEGTADTGELFF.